The next 26 T cell receptor beta chains were all read from a single sample in a study of T-cell reconstitution after alpha-beta-depleted transplantation in children. The library targeted TCRbeta and was prepared with unique molecular identifiers. TCRdb re-called the PCR reads through MiXCR, storing one row per CDR3 protein. The sample includes several thousand distinct CDR3 sequences, roughly 14% of them seen just once. The material was PBMCs, obtained before TCRalphabeta/CD19-depleted stem cell transplant. These receptors all come from a boy under 18 with acute lymphoblastic leukemia, due to receive a stem cell transplant.

This clonotype appeared many times. This chain joins TRBV18 and TRBJ1-1; 8 bases fit TRBD1. With V trimmed by 3 bases and J by 1 base, 10 bases remained unmatched. Germline V CDR1 and CDR2: KGHSH, LQKENI. There are 17 residues in the CDR3. CDR3 loop: CASSPSTYRGWNTEAFF. CDR3 in DNA: TGTGCCAGCTCACCCTCGACCTACAGGGGGTGGAACACTGAAGCTTTCTTT.

This clonotype has at least ten counts. V is TRBV2 and J is TRBJ2-3; a possible D gene is TRBD1 (6 bases). From germline, CDR1 is SNHLY and CDR2 FYNNEI. V was trimmed by 6 bases and J by 1 base, leaving 11 bases between them. This CDR3 region has 14 residues. CDR3 amino acids: CASRVRGRTDTQYF. The CDR3 nucleotides are TGTGCCAGCAGAGTCAGGGGCCGCACAGATACGCAGTATTTT.

This clonotype ranks as medium-sized (0.01 to 0.1%). The chain uses TRBV7-2 and TRBJ1-2; 9 nucleotides match TRBD1. The junction had 4 bases not matched to a gene; V was cut back by 5 bases and J by 6 bases. The CDR3 is made up of 13 amino acids. Germline V gene lookup returns CDR1 SGHTA and CDR2 FQGNSA. CDR3 sequence reads: CASSPDRGDGYTF. In nucleotides, the CDR3 is TGTGCCAGCAGCCCGGACAGGGGAGATGGCTACACCTTC.

As to this clonotype: One junction end disagrees with the germline gene, perhaps due to a read error. The chain carries TRBV7-2 and TRBJ1-6; D is ambiguous. Germline V gives CDR1 SGHTA, CDR2 FQGNSA. This CDR3 has 15 residues. The CDR3 is CANSLAVQYNSPLHF. The CDR3 nucleotides are TGTGCCAACAGCTTAGCAGTGCAGTATAATTCACCCCTCCACTTT.

By share, this clonotype ranks as medium-sized. This chain joins TRBV10-3 and TRBJ2-6; TRBD2 might be the D (5 bases). The CDR3 sequence is 18 residues long. Per germline, CDR1 ENHRY and CDR2 SYGVKD. Trimming stripped 6 bases from V and 2 bases from J, with 20 bases between. CDR3 loop: CAIRARETTRPGANVLTF. The CDR3 DNA is TGTGCCATCAGAGCGAGGGAGACTACCCGACCTGGGGCCAACGTCCTGACTTTC.

V gene TRBV12-3 or TRBV12-4 combines with J gene TRBJ2-1; 9 bases line up with TRBD1. CDR3 length: 15 amino acids. V lost 6 bases and J lost 14; bases outside the gene matches: 17. The chain's CDR3 is CASRRWDRDKVGEFF. The CDR3 DNA follows: TGTGCCAGCAGGAGGTGGGACAGGGATAAAGTTGGCGAGTTCTTC.

This clonotype occurred many times. The rearrangement joins TRBV30 to TRBJ2-1, with 8 positions matching TRBD2. CDR3 length equals 15 residues. V lost 1 base, J lost 7 bases, and 9 bases stayed unmatched. CDR1 is GTSNPN and CDR2 is SVGIG in the germline V gene (reference sequence). The CDR3 reads CAWSGGRGVANEQFF. DNA for the CDR3: TGTGCCTGGAGTGGTGGGCGGGGGGTAGCAAATGAGCAGTTCTTC.

This clonotype is judged medium-sized. The chain links TRBV4-3 to TRBJ2-7, with a tentative D call TRBD1 (6 bases). From germline, CDR1 is LGHNA and CDR2 YSLEER. The CDR3 consists of 16 residues. V lost 1 base, J lost 3 bases, and 16 bases lay in between. For the CDR3, the DNA is TGCGCCAGCAGCCAAGGGGTTGGGAACAGGGACTACGAGCAGTACTTC. Translating gives CASSQGVGNRDYEQYF.

By frequency in the sample, this clonotype is medium-sized (0.01 to 0.1%). The chain joins TRBV7-2 to TRBJ2-1; D gene unclear. The CDR3 runs to 16 residues. Trimming removed 8 bases from V and 5 bases from J, with 22 bases in between. Germline V CDR1 and CDR2: SGHTA, FQGNSA. The CDR3: CASGPLPFTQNNEQFF. CDR3 DNA sequence: TGTGCCAGCGGCCCGTTGCCGTTTACCCAAAACAATGAGCAGTTCTTC.

In its sample, this clonotype was seen a few times. This may come from a read error, since a much larger clone is one base off. The V gene is TRBV5-1, the J gene TRBJ2-5, with 7 bases fitting TRBD2. The CDR3 covers 14 residues. Germline V gene lookup returns CDR1 SGHRS and CDR2 YFSETQ. The CDR3 sequence is CASSFTAGEETQSF. The DNA of the CDR3 is TGCGCCAGCAGCTTCACGGCGGGAGAAGAGACCCAGTCCTTC.

Within the sample, this clonotype is medium-sized. The rearrangement uses TRBV5-1 and TRBJ1-2; D is uncertain. V was clipped by 0 bases and J by 6 bases, with 9 bases between them. CDR1 is SGHRS and CDR2 is YFSETQ in the germline V gene. The CDR3 length is 13 residues. CDR3 loop: CASSLEPEDGYTF. CDR3 nucleotides: TGCGCCAGCAGCTTGGAGCCGGAGGATGGCTACACCTTC.

Relative to its sample, this clonotype is medium-sized. This chain joins TRBV7-8 and TRBJ1-5, with TRBD1 as a possible D gene (5 bases). Germline V gene lookup returns CDR1 SGHVS and CDR2 FQNEAQ. The CDR3 contains 13 residues. V lost 5 bases, J lost 5 bases, and 10 bases lay in between. The CDR3 loop reads CASSPGTYQPQHF. In DNA form, the CDR3 reads TGTGCCAGCAGCCCCGGGACGTATCAGCCCCAGCATTTT.

Regarding this clonotype: An end of the junction does not agree with germline; a read error may underlie this. The V gene is TRBV7-2, the J gene TRBJ2-3; no definite D call. The CDR3 totals 15 residues. CDR1 is SGHTA and CDR2 is FQGNSA in the germline V gene. CDR3 bases: TGTGCCAGCAGCTTAAGCGTGTCACGCACAGATACGCATTATTTT. It is translated as CASSLSVSRTDTHYF.

This clonotype was found many times. The chain carries TRBV20-1 and TRBJ2-5; 9 bases align to TRBD2. From germline, CDR1 is DFQATT and CDR2 SNEGSKA (reference sequence). The CDR3 is 14 amino acids. Germline trimming cut 0 bases from V and 5 bases from J; bases unmatched to any gene: 4. CDR3 region: CSARDPSGRETQYF. DNA of the CDR3: TGCAGTGCTAGAGATCCCAGCGGGAGGGAGACCCAGTACTTC.

By frequency in the sample, this clonotype is medium-sized. The J gene is TRBJ2-3, the V gene TRBV7-2, with 7 bases lining up with TRBD2. Germline CDR1 and CDR2: SGHTA and FQGNSA. The trim removed 1 base at V and 5 bases at J, leaving 12 bases unmatched. The CDR3 runs 17 residues. The CDR3 loop reads CASSLVVVASGGDTQYF. DNA of the CDR3: TGTGCCAGCAGCTTAGTTGTGGTGGCTAGCGGTGGAGATACGCAGTATTTT.

This clonotype counts as medium-sized. The chain combines TRBV7-8 with TRBJ2-2; TRBD2 matches 9 bases. The ends lost 2 bases at V and 1 base at J; junction bases unmatched: 2. CDR3 length: 16 residues. Per the germline V gene, CDR1 is SGHVS and CDR2 is FQNEAQ. CDR3 nucleotides: TGTGCCAGCAGCTTAAGCGGGGGGCAGAACACCGGGGAGCTGTTTTTT. Amino acids: CASSLSGGQNTGELFF.

This clonotype is medium-sized (0.01 to 0.1%). CDR3 amino acids: CAILPGQGFGNTIYF. The CDR3 DNA follows: TGTGCCATCTTGCCGGGACAGGGGTTCGGAAACACCATATATTTT. The V call is TRBV10-3, the J call TRBJ1-3; 10 bases are a match to TRBD1. Germline V lookup: CDR1 ENHRY, CDR2 SYGVKD. V gave up 8 bases and J gave up 4 bases; unmatched junction bases: 8. The CDR3 runs to 15 residues.

By share of the sample, this clonotype is medium-sized. The chain joins TRBV27 to TRBJ1-2; 8 bases match TRBD1. The J segment lost 4 bases and the V segment lost 6 bases, leaving 7 bases of the junction unmatched. Per the germline V gene, CDR1 is MNHEY and CDR2 is SMNVEV (reference sequence). CDR3 length equals 14 residues. The CDR3 spells CASSPGTGPYGYTF. The CDR3 DNA sequence: TGTGCCAGCAGCCCCGGGACAGGCCCCTATGGCTACACCTTC.

The gene calls are TRBV19 and TRBJ2-1, with TRBD1 as a possible D gene (6 bases). V lost 3 bases, J lost 1 base, and 10 bases lay in between. The germline CDR1 and CDR2 sequences are LNHDA and SQIVND (reference sequence). The CDR3 is made up of 15 amino acids. CDR3 protein: CASSMDRGSYNEQFF. The CDR3 nucleotides read TGTGCCAGTAGTATGGATAGGGGGTCCTACAATGAGCAGTTCTTC.

By share, this clonotype counts as medium-sized. This chain joins TRBV20-1 and TRBJ2-7; perhaps TRBD2 as D (5 bases). The germline CDR1 and CDR2 sequences are DFQATT and SNEGSKA (reference sequence). V was clipped by 0 bases and J by 5 bases, with 20 bases between them. This CDR3 has 16 amino acids. The CDR3 nucleotides read TGCAGTGCTAGAGATCCGAGACGGGCTAGCATCCACGAGCAGTACTTC. Protein: CSARDPRRASIHEQYF.

By sample share, this clonotype is medium-sized (0.01 to 0.1%). The chain links TRBV9 to TRBJ2-2; 7 bases fit TRBD2. Trimming removed 1 base from V and 5 bases from J; junction bases left unmatched: 11. Germline lookup yields CDR1 SGDLS and CDR2 YYNGEE. CDR3 length: 17 residues. CDR3: CASSVFATPGRTGELFF. The CDR3 coding sequence is TGTGCCAGCAGCGTATTCGCGACCCCCGGGAGGACCGGGGAGCTGTTTTTT.

By share of the sample, this clonotype is medium-sized. The chain links TRBV20-1 to TRBJ2-3; 14 bases align to TRBD2. This CDR3 is built from 18 residues. From germline, CDR1 is DFQATT and CDR2 SNEGSKA (reference sequence). Trimming at V came to 1 base and at J to 4 bases, leaving 10 bases not matched to a gene. The CDR3 protein is CSARAQRGTSGSADTQYF. As DNA, the CDR3 is TGCAGTGCTAGAGCCCAGAGGGGGACTAGCGGGAGTGCAGATACGCAGTATTTT.

This clonotype is judged medium-sized (0.01 to 0.1%). V is TRBV29-1 and J is TRBJ2-5; TRBD2 aligns across 10 bases. After removal of 0 bases from V and 1 base from J, the junction contained 11 bases not matched to a gene. This CDR3 has 18 residues. Germline V lookup: CDR1 SQVTM, CDR2 ANQGSEA. CDR3 DNA sequence: TGCAGCGTTGAAGATTACACTAGCGGGGCCATGATCCAAGAGACCCAGTACTTC. Protein sequence: CSVEDYTSGAMIQETQYF. Full variable domain (missing parts from reference TRBV29-1 and TRBJ2-5): SAVISQKPSRDICQRGTSLTIQCQVDSQVTMMFWYRQQPGQSLTLIATANQGSEATYESGFVIDKFPISRPNLTFSTLTVSNMSPEDSSIYLCSVEDYTSGAMIQETQYFGPGTRLLVL.

By share of the sample, this clonotype is medium-sized (0.01 to 0.1%). CDR3 in amino acids: CASSRSGLAGQYEQYF. As DNA, the CDR3 is TGTGCCAGCAGCCGATCGGGACTAGCGGGTCAGTACGAGCAGTACTTC. The chain recombines TRBV28 with TRBJ2-7; 12 positions agree with TRBD2. The J segment lost 4 bases and the V segment lost 6 bases, leaving 10 bases of the junction unmatched. From germline, CDR1 is MDHEN and CDR2 SYDVKM. The CDR3 runs to 16 residues.

This clonotype is classed as medium-sized. This chain links TRBV20-1 with TRBJ1-4, with TRBD1 as a possible D gene (5 bases). V gave up 7 bases and J gave up 8 bases, with 17 bases separating them. CDR3 length: 13 amino acids. Per the germline V gene, CDR1 is DFQATT and CDR2 is SNEGSKA (reference sequence). The CDR3 DNA follows: TGCAGTGTCCCGGGTTTAGGGGCCGAAAAACTGTTTTTT. The encoded protein is CSVPGLGAEKLFF.

This clonotype was detected only a few times. This chain connects TRBV5-1 to TRBJ2-1; no definite D call. CDR3 length: 14 residues. The V gene lost 2 bases and the J gene lost 9 bases, with 15 bases spanning the gap. Per germline, CDR1 SGHRS and CDR2 YFSETQ. The CDR3 nucleotides are TGCGCCAGCAGCTTAGAAACCGATTTAGGTGAGCAGTTCTTC. Amino acid sequence: CASSLETDLGEQFF.